The 13 T cell receptor beta chains in this list originate from one sample, sequenced in a study of blood T cell repertoires in COVID-19. The assay was immunoSEQ multiplex PCR, and TCRdb's table has in-frame clones only and misses some. The sample holds about 200,000 clones; 82% are singletons and the top ten take approximately 8%. Specimen: peripheral blood. The receptors come from a woman aged 60-75 years with COVID-19, enrolled during active disease.

This clone was seen a few times. The chain recombines TRBV21-1 with TRBJ1-5. TRBV21-1 is shown as a pseudogene. This CDR3 region has 13 residues. The CDR3, as DNA: TGTGCCAGCGATAGGGAGGGCAATCAGCCCCAGCATTTT. This codes for CASDREGNQPQHF.

This sequence joins TRBV19 and TRBJ1-4; 7 bases are a match to TRBD1. The length of the CDR3 is 16 residues. Germline trimming cut 5 bases from V and 4 bases from J; bases unmatched to any gene: 10. Germline loops: CDR1 LNHDA, CDR2 SQIVND (reference sequence). The DNA for the CDR3 is TGTGCCAGTAGTGCCGACAGGGACAGAAGTAATGAAAAACTGTTTTTT. It codes for CASSADRDRSNEKLFF.

V is TRBV27 and J is TRBJ2-1, with D unresolved. Germline lookup yields CDR1 MNHEY and CDR2 SMNVEV (reference sequence). The length of the CDR3 is 12 residues. Trimming removed 3 bases at V and 7 bases at J, with 7 bases between. CDR3 residues: CASSLTGNEQFF. CDR3 nucleotides: TGTGCCAGCAGTTTGACTGGAAATGAGCAGTTCTTC.

For the CDR3, the DNA is TGTGCCAGCAGCCCAACTAGCGGCCCCTACGAGCAGTACGTC. This gives the protein CASSPTSGPYEQYV. The rearrangement joins TRBV6-5 to TRBJ2-7, with 8 bases matching TRBD2. From germline, CDR1 is MNHEY and CDR2 SVGAGI. V was clipped by 6 bases and J by 2 bases; unmatched bases: 6. The CDR3 runs to 14 residues.

The chain combines TRBV5-1 with TRBJ2-3; D perhaps matches TRBD1 (6 bases). Looked up from germline, CDR1 is SGHRS and CDR2 is YFSETQ. The CDR3 is 17 amino acids. Between the trimmed V and J ends, which lost 4 bases and 2 bases, there was a span of 20 bases. CDR3 protein: CASSLGQFGRHTDTQYF. Written as DNA, the CDR3 is TGCGCCAGCAGCCTAGGACAGTTTGGCCGCCACACAGATACGCAGTATTTT.

This chain joins TRBV1 and TRBJ2-3; the table's D call of TRBD1 was not tested on the DNA. TRBV1 is tagged as a pseudogene. This CDR3 region has 17 residues. Here the CDR3 DNA reads TGCACCAGCAGGTTCGGACAGGACACTTGGAGCACAGATACGCAGTATTTT. Its translation: CTSRFGQDTWSTDTQYF.

V gene TRBV6-5 combines with J gene TRBJ2-3; possibly TRBD2 for D (5 bases). The CDR3 runs to 12 residues. V gave up 8 bases and J gave up 0 bases, with 6 bases separating them. Per germline, CDR1 MNHEY and CDR2 SVGAGI. The CDR3 bases are TGTGCCAGCGGCGGGAGCACAGATACGCAGTATTTT. This gives the protein CASGGSTDTQYF.

V and J are TRBV5-4 and TRBJ1-4; D may be TRBD1 (5 bases). Trimming took 4 bases from V and 17 from J, leaving 18 bases between them. Looked up from germline, CDR1 is SGHNT and CDR2 is YYREEE (reference sequence). The CDR3 has 12 residues. In DNA form, the CDR3 reads TGTGCCAGCAGCAGGGCCCCGAAGGGGTTTTTTTTT. It yields the protein CASSRAPKGFFF.

CDR3 in amino acids: CASSLSRSQAGGHEQFF. The CDR3 bases are TGTGCCAGCAGTCTCAGCCGCAGCCAAGCGGGGGGACATGAGCAGTTCTTC. The chain carries TRBV27 and TRBJ2-1; 9 nucleotides match TRBD2. Germline CDR1 is MNHEY and CDR2 is SMNVEV (reference sequence). This CDR3 comprises 17 residues. V gave up 5 bases and J gave up 8 bases; unmatched junction bases: 16.

The chain recombines TRBV11-2 with TRBJ2-1, with TRBD1 identical over 7 bases. V lost 1 base to trimming and J lost 9 bases; unmatched junction nucleotides: 12. The germline gives CDR1 SGHAT, CDR2 FQNNGV. This CDR3 spans 16 amino acids. The chain's CDR3 is CASSLGQGFLRGEQFF. The CDR3 DNA reads TGTGCCAGCAGCTTAGGACAGGGTTTTCTACGGGGTGAGCAGTTCTTC.

CDR3 protein: CASSAPGTSVNNEQFF. The CDR3 nucleotides are TGTGCCAGCAGCGCCCCCGGGACTAGCGTCAACAATGAGCAGTTCTTC. The chain links TRBV7-2 to TRBJ2-1; TRBD2 matches at 10 bases. The germline V gene encodes CDR1 SGHTA and CDR2 FQGNSA. The CDR3 length is 16 residues. V dropped 5 bases and J dropped 5; count of bases not matched to a gene: 9.

The genes are TRBV7-2 and TRBJ1-2; 9 bases map to TRBD1. Germline V CDR1 and CDR2: SGHTA, FQGNSA. This CDR3 contains 14 residues. V dropped 5 bases and J dropped 8; count of bases not matched to a gene: 9. This CDR3 reads CASSPDRGQRGYTF. CDR3 coding DNA: TGTGCCAGCAGCCCGGACAGGGGACAGCGCGGCTACACCTTC.

The V gene is TRBV7-8, the J gene TRBJ1-2, with no clear D. The CDR3 is made up of 15 amino acids. Germline CDR1 SGHVS, CDR2 FQNEAQ. V shed 1 base and J shed 2 bases, with 11 bases lying between them. The CDR3 bases are TGTGCCAGCAGCTTAGTACAGAATAGAAACTATGGCTACACCTTC. Its protein is CASSLVQNRNYGYTF. The full variable domain, with the rest looked up from reference TRBV7-8 and TRBJ1-2, is GAGVSQSPRYKVAKRGQDVALRCDPISGHVSLFWYQQALGQGPEFLTYFQNEAQLDKSGLPSDRFFAERPEGSVSTLKIQRTQQEDSAVYLCASSLVQNRNYGYTFGSGTRLTVV.